A selection of T cell receptor beta chains follows, all from one sample in a study of T cells in narcolepsy. Sequenced by immunoSEQ multiplex PCR; TCRdb stores in-frame clones only, minus some. The sample yields around 39,000 clones, approximately 85% seen once. The source material was CD45RA- memory CD4+ T cells from PBMCs. The origin of the receptors is a human donor with narcolepsy. The CDR3 runs from the conserved cysteine through the conserved F or W. A D gene is named only where the DNA matches it firmly. A clone size is listed for some rows: how often the clone was seen (once, few, many), or a class if it is expanded.

V	J	D	size	CDR3	DNA
TRBV6-4	TRBJ1-5	.	.	CASSGRRILINQPQHF	TGTGCCAGCAGTGGCCGGAGGATCTTAATTAATCAGCCCCAGCATTTT
TRBV9	TRBJ2-3	TRBD2	.	CASSVDSFGGGLLTDTQYF	TGTGCCAGCAGCGTAGACTCCTTTGGCGGGGGTCTCCTCACAGATACGCAGTATTTT
TRBV21-1	TRBJ1-6	.	.	CAVGQGPWSGPLHF	TGTGCAGTTGGACAGGGCCCTTGGTCGGGACCCCTCCACTTT
TRBV29-1	TRBJ2-1	.	.	CSAGEATGNEQFF	TGCAGCGCTGGGGAGGCAACCGGCAATGAGCAGTTCTTC
TRBV7-3	TRBJ2-3	.	.	CASSLSGGPPYTQYF	TGTGCCAGCAGCTTAAGTGGGGGTCCCCCGTATACGCAGTATTTT
TRBV10-1	TRBJ2-3	TRBD2	.	CASSVTSGSGTQYF	TGCGCCAGCAGTGTTACTAGCGGGTCAGGTACGCAGTATTTT
TRBV14	TRBJ2-1	TRBD1	.	CASSRTGTGVVDEQFF	TGTGCCAGCAGCCGTACCGGGACAGGGGTGGTCGATGAGCAGTTCTTC
TRBV2	TRBJ2-3	.	once	CASSETGTDTQYF	TGTGCCAGCAGCGAAACAGGGACAGATACGCAGTATTTT
TRBV7-2	TRBJ2-1	TRBD1	.	CASSTRGLATGEQFF	TGTGCCAGCAGCACCAGGGGGCTAGCCACAGGGGAGCAGTTCTTC
TRBV18	TRBJ2-3	.	once	CASSPSASTDTQYF	TGTGCCAGCTCACCTAGTGCCAGCACAGATACGCAGTATTTT
TRBV5-1	TRBJ2-5	TRBD2	.	CASSSLAGGPQETQYF	TGCGCCAGCAGCTCACTAGCGGGGGGGCCCCAAGAGACCCAGTACTTC
TRBV10-3	TRBJ1-5	.	few	CATSGQGDQPQHF	TGTGCCACCTCGGGGCAAGGGGATCAGCCCCAGCATTTT
TRBV5-1	TRBJ2-7	TRBD2	.	CASRQRLAGGKSYEQYF	TGCGCCAGCAGGCAGAGGCTAGCGGGGGGGAAGAGCTACGAGCAGTACTTC
TRBV19	TRBJ1-5	TRBD1	.	CASSGPGTDSNQPQHF	TGTGCCAGTAGTGGCCCCGGGACAGATAGCAATCAGCCCCAGCATTTT
TRBV5-4	TRBJ2-7	.	.	CASNRDSYEQYF	TGTGCCAGCAACCGAGACAGTTACGAGCAGTACTTC